These T cell receptor beta chains were read from a single sample in a study of T cell responses to AZD1222 COVID-19 vaccine. Sequenced by immunoSEQ multiplex PCR; TCRdb stores in-frame clones only, minus some. The data hold around 86,000 clones, with roughly 89% observed a single time. This material consisted of peripheral blood, taken on day 0 of AZD1222 vaccination. Receptor source: an adult in good health. Both conserved end residues are part of each CDR3. D genes are given only for firm matches.

J,V,D,CDR3,DNA
TRBJ2-5,TRBV10-3,NA,CAISETGQETQYF,TGTGCCATCAGTGAGACTGGACAAGAGACCCAGTACTTC
TRBJ1-1,TRBV6-5,TRBD1,CASNVDRGAQAFF,TGTGCCAGCAACGTAGACAGGGGAGCGCAAGCTTTCTTT
TRBJ2-3,TRBV3-1/TRBV3-2,TRBD1,CASRRQGATDTQYF,TGTGCCAGCAGGCGACAGGGGGCCACAGATACGCAGTATTTT
TRBJ1-5,TRBV18,NA,CASSPLPGGDQPQHF,TGTGCCAGCTCACCCCTACCCGGGGGCGATCAGCCCCAGCATTTT
TRBJ1-4,TRBV28,NA,CASRVSTATNEKLFF,TGTGCCAGCAGAGTCTCGACTGCAACTAATGAAAAACTGTTTTTT
TRBJ2-3,TRBV2,TRBD1,CASTDREAFTQYF,TGTGCCAGCACGGACAGGGAGGCCTTTACGCAGTATTTT
TRBJ2-7,TRBV10-1,TRBD1,CASTKRGGPYEQYF,TGCGCCAGCACAAAAAGAGGGGGCCCCTACGAGCAGTACTTC
TRBJ1-5,TRBV5-8,NA,CASSLRPSNQPQHF,TGTGCCAGCAGCTTGCGTCCGAGCAATCAGCCCCAGCATTTT
TRBJ2-4,TRBV3-1/TRBV3-2,NA,CASRRTGRNIQYF,TGTGCCAGCAGACGAACAGGGCGGAACATTCAGTACTTC
TRBJ1-1,TRBV4-3,TRBD1,CASRGQGGSTEAFF,TGCGCCAGCAGGGGACAGGGGGGAAGTACTGAAGCTTTCTTT